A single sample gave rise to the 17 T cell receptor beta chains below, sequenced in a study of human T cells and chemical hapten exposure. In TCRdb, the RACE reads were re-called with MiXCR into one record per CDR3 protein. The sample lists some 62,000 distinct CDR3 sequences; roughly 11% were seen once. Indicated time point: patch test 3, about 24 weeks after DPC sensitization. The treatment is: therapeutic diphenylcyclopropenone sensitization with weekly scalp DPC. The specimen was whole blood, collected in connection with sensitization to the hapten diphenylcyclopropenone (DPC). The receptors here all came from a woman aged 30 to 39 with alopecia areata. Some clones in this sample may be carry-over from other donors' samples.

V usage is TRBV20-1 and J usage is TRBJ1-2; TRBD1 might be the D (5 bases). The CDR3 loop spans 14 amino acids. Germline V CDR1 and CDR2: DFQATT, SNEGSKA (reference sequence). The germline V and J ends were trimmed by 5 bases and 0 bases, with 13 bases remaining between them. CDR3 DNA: TGCAGTGCTGCTGGGGCAGCTGCTAACTATGGCTACACCTTC. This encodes CSAAGAAANYGYTF.

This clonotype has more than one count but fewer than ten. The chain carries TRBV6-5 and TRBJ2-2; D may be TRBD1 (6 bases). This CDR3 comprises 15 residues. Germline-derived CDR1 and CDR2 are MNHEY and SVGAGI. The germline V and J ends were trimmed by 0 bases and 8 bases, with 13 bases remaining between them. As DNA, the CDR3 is TGTGCCAGCAGTTACTCAGGCAGGGGTACGGGGGAGCTGTTTTTT. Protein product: CASSYSGRGTGELFF.

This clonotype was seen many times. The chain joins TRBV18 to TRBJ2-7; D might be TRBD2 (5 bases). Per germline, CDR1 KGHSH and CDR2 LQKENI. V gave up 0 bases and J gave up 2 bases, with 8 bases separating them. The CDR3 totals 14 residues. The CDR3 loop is CASSPPGLAYEQYF. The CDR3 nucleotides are TGTGCCAGCTCACCACCCGGACTCGCCTACGAGCAGTACTTC.

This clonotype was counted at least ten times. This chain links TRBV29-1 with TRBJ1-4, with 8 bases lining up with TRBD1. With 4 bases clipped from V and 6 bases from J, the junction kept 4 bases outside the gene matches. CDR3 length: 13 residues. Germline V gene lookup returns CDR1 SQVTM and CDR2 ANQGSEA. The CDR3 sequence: CSVAGQGDEKLFF. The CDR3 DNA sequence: TGCAGCGTTGCAGGACAGGGTGATGAAAAACTGTTTTTT. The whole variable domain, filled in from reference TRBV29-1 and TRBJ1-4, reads SAVISQKPSRDICQRGTSLTIQCQVDSQVTMMFWYRQQPGQSLTLIATANQGSEATYESGFVIDKFPISRPNLTFSTLTVSNMSPEDSSIYLCSVAGQGDEKLFFGSGTQLSVL.

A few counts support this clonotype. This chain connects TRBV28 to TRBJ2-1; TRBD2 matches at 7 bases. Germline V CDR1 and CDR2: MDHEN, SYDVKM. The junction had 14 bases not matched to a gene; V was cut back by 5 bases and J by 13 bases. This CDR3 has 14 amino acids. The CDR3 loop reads CASSPHLAGESQFF. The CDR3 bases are TGTGCCAGCAGTCCTCACCTCGCGGGGGAGAGCCAGTTCTTC.

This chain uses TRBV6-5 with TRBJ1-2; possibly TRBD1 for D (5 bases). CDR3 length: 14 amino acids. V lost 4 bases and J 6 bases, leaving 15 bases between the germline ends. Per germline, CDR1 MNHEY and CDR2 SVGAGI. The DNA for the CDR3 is TGTGCCAGCAGTTTCGGGACTGACCCGAATGGCTACACCTTC. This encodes CASSFGTDPNGYTF.

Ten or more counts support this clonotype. CDR3 loop: CASSPTFYSYNSPLHF. The CDR3 DNA reads TGCGCCAGCAGCCCCACATTCTACTCCTATAATTCACCCCTCCACTTT. J is TRBJ1-6 and V is TRBV4-3, with no clear D. The V end lost 4 bases, the J end lost 0 bases, and 10 bases lay between the germline ends. The length of the CDR3 is 16 residues. Germline V lookup: CDR1 LGHNA, CDR2 YSLEER.

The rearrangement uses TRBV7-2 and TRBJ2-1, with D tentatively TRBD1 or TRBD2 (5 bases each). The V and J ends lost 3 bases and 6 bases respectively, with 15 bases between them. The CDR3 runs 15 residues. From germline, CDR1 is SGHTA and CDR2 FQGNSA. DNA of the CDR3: TGTGCCAGCAGCTTCCCCGGGGCCAAGGGCAATGAGCAGTTCTTC. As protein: CASSFPGAKGNEQFF.

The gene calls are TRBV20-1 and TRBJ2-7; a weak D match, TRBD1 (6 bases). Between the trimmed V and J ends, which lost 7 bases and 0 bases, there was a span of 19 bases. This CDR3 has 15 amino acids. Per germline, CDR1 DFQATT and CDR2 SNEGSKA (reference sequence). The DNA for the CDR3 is TGCAGTGTCTTCTTCAGGGGAAGTGGCTCCTACGAGCAGTACTTC. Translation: CSVFFRGSGSYEQYF.

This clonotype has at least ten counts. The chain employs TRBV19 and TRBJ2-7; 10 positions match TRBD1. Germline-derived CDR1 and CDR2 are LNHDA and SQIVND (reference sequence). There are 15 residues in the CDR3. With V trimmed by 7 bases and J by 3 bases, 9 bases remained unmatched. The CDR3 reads CASNRQGASFYEQYF. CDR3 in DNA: TGTGCCAGTAATCGACAGGGGGCCAGCTTCTACGAGCAGTACTTC.

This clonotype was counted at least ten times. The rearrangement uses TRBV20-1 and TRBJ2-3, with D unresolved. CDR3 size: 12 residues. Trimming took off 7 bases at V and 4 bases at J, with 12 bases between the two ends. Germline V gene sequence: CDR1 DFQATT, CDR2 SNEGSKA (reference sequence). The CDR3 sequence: CSVLQYADTQYF. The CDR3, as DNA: TGCAGTGTTCTACAATACGCAGATACGCAGTATTTT.

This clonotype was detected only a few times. CDR3: CSVDGGNGYTF. The CDR3 region has the DNA TGCAGCGTTGACGGAGGGAATGGCTACACCTTC. The chain recombines TRBV29-1 with TRBJ1-2, with D unclear. Trimming shortened V by 3 bases and J by 6 bases, and 8 bases separated the two germline ends. There are 11 residues in the CDR3. The V gene's germline CDR1 is SQVTM and CDR2 ANQGSEA.

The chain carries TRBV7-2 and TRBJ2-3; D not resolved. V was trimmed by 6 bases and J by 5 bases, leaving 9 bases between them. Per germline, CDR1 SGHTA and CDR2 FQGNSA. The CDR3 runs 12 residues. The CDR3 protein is CASSNAQDTQYF. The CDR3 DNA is TGTGCCAGCAGTAATGCCCAAGATACGCAGTATTTT. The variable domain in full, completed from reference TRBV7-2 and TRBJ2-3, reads GAGVSQSPSNKVTEKGKDVELRCDPISGHTALYWYRQSLGQGLEFLIYFQGNSAPDKSGLPSDRFSAERTGGSVSTLTIQRTQQEDSAVYLCASSNAQDTQYFGPGTRLTVL.

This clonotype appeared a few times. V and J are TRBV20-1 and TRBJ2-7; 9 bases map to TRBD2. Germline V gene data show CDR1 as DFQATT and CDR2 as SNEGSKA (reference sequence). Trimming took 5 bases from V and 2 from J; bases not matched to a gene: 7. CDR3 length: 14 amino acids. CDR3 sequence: CSAEDSGGAYEQYF. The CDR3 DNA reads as TGCAGTGCTGAGGATAGCGGGGGAGCCTACGAGCAGTACTTC.

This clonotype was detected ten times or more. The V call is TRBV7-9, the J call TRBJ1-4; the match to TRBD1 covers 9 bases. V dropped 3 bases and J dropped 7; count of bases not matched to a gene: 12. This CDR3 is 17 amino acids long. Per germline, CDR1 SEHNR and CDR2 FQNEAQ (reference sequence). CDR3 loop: CASSLGTGSARGEKLFF. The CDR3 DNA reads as TGTGCCAGCAGCTTGGGGACAGGGTCCGCGCGGGGTGAAAAACTGTTTTTT.

CDR3 sequence reads: CSARRTSGRSYTQYF. DNA for the CDR3: TGCAGCGCAAGGCGGACTAGCGGGAGGTCCTATACGCAGTATTTT. This chain links TRBV29-1 with TRBJ2-3, with 14 bases lining up with TRBD2. This CDR3 has 15 amino acids. Germline CDR1 and CDR2: SQVTM and ANQGSEA. V lost 7 bases, J lost 7 bases, and 10 bases stayed unmatched.

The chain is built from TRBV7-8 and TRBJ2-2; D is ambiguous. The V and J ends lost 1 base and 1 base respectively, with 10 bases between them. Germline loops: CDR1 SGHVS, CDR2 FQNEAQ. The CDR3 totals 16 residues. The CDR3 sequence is CASSLVGHKNTGELFF. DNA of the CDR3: TGTGCCAGCAGCTTAGTTGGCCATAAGAACACCGGGGAGCTGTTTTTT.